This entry is about one T cell receptor beta chain. This clone was counted a few times. There is no known antigen for this receptor. No per-base quality is available; no much larger clone lies one base away. Each donor gave one peripheral blood draw, approximately 100 mL on average, collected into heparinised tubes. A BD FACSAria II was used to sort naive, central memory, regulatory and stem cell-like memory CD4+ T cells with a panel that included CD45RO, CCR7, CD25, CD127, CD95 and CD27. All sorted populations exceeded 95% purity. PBMCs were separated immediately by Lymphoprep density gradient centrifugation and were stained directly, without being cultured. To minimize batch effects, samples were stained and sorted in pairs, one healthy donor with one patient per experiment. This record belongs to a study of beta chain features in type 1 diabetes (dated by TCRdb to 2016 to 2018). Context from the whole study: Mean age, gender distribution, total cell number and subset yield were not different between patients and healthy donors. Regulatory and stem cell-like memory subsets were obtained from only 8 patients and about eight healthy donors, while naive and central memory subsets were obtained from all 30 or so donors. A total of roughly 110 million sorted cells were examined across all samples, and the number of cells per subset was strongly correlated with RNA yield. In the study, TCRB repertoires of sorted circulating CD4+ T cell subsets from recently diagnosed type 1 diabetes patients were compared with those of matched healthy donors. The investigation overall reported the following: Type 1 diabetes patients showed a moderate but significant shortening of TCRB CDR3 length in all four CD4+ subsets. Naive, central memory and regulatory TCRB repertoires appeared to be more alike among patients than among healthy donors. Shorter templates might be favored by PCR, yet because patient and control samples were amplified and corrected together, any such skew would affect both groups equally. At VDJ recombination sites, type 1 diabetes patients had fewer insertions and more deleted nucleotides, which implies abnormalities in thymic rearrangement. Because cDNA was sequenced instead of genomic DNA, highly expressing activated cells could be over-represented, though the groups showed no difference in activation or CD3 levels. HLA sub-analyses involved small numbers of individuals, so any influence of HLA type on TCRB rearrangement remained unresolved.

The High Capacity cDNA Reverse Transcription Kit was used to reverse transcribe all of the isolated RNA, meaning that expressed TCRB transcripts were what got sequenced. Deep immunoSEQ sequencing was applied to naive, central memory and regulatory T cell samples, giving an average of approximately 4 million total reads per sample. Sorted cells were lysed in RLT buffer and RNA was extracted with DNase-treated RNeasy Micro or Mini kits, depending on cell number. To prevent cross-contamination, every cell subset was processed on its own, while patient and healthy donor samples were processed together. Using the immunoSEQ multiplex PCR, TCRB sequences were amplified from cDNA into 87-bp fragments spanning the CDR3 region. The amplicons were sequenced using the Illumina HiSeq platform. As for how the authors treated the data: Synthetic template baselines were used to correct PCR bias computationally, reads within Hamming distance 2 were collapsed, and singletons that could not be merged were discarded. By aligning reads against IMGT, V, D and J genes, CDR3 length, and insertions or deletions at six rearrangement sites were assigned. Clonotype counts were normalized to sorted cell number within each subset before computing true diversity and Gini coefficients with the tcR R package. The overlap coefficient, calculated on TCRB nucleotide sequences, was used to quantify repertoire sharing. As a proxy for the pre-selection repertoire, out-of-frame TCRB sequences from naive cells were analyzed. TCRdb holds this immuneACCESS table with in-frame rearrangements only. Some clones are missing; in checked studies, unresolved V genes explain under half, and the rest has no known cause. That table is the source of V, J and clone size, and D and trimming were worked out from the DNA. This sample gives a few hundred thousand clones in total; 24% of them show up just once. The ten largest make up 0.012% of the sample.

Sequenced sample: naive CD4+ T cells from blood. The cell subset or site label corresponds to: true naive CD4+ T cells. The sequence was collected from a woman in her 30s with type 1 diabetes.

The CDR3 region reads CASIPSRLGGSETQYF. The nucleotide sequence reads as follows: TGTGCCAGCATCCCTTCCCGTTTGGGCGGGTCGGAGACCCAGTACTTC. The V gene is TRBV7-9 and the J gene is TRBJ2-5; a weak D assignment points to TRBD2 (5 bases agree). The germline V gene (reference sequence) yields SEHNR for CDR1 and FQNEAQ for CDR2. Measured from the cysteine to the phenylalanine, the CDR3 is 16 residues long. Only the CDR3 part of the read is kept: 48 bases, read in frame from the first base. V is clipped by 7 bases and J by 5 bases, and the sequence between their germline boundaries is 23 bases long.